Shown below are 12 T cell receptor beta chains from a single sample sequenced in a study of shared clonotypes between healthy human individuals. Repertoires were generated with immunoSEQ multiplex PCR, while TCRdb's copy carries only in-frame clones and drops some. The sample consists of about 2 million clones, less than 95% of them appearing once. Naive CD8 cells lacked CD45RO and underwent positive selection for CCR7, leaving out terminally differentiated effector memory CD45RA+ cells. The sequenced material came from naive CD8+ T cells sorted from blood. The receptors were sampled from a man in his late teens or twenties in good health.

This clone appeared a single time. This rearrangement joins TRBV9 to TRBJ2-7, with D uncertain. This CDR3 comprises 13 residues. V was clipped by 3 bases and J by 4 bases, with 11 bases between them. Germline CDR1 reads SGDLS; CDR2 reads YYNGEE. This CDR3 is CASSAASGYEQYF. The CDR3 coding sequence is TGTGCCAGCAGCGCGGCCTCGGGTTACGAGCAGTACTTC.

This clone has a single count. This chain joins TRBV5-1 and TRBJ2-5; 13 bases are shared with TRBD2. CDR3 length equals 15 residues. The germline V gene has CDR1 SGHRS and CDR2 YFSETQ. After removal of 4 bases from V and 5 bases from J, the junction contained 5 bases not matched to a gene. In DNA form, the CDR3 reads TGCGCCAGCAGCGGGGGACTAGCGGGGTGGGAGACCCAGTACTTC. This translates into CASSGGLAGWETQYF.

This chain uses TRBV2 with TRBJ2-7; D not certain. Deletions cut 3 bases from V and 2 bases from J, with 17 bases between. The germline gives CDR1 SNHLY, CDR2 FYNNEI. CDR3 size: 16 residues. CDR3 sequence (DNA): TGTGCCAGCAGTGAGAGTTTGCCAGGTCAGCCCTACGAGCAGTACTTC. This codes for CASSESLPGQPYEQYF.

The gene calls are TRBV21-1 and TRBJ2-5; the table's D call of TRBD1 was not tested on the DNA. TRBV21-1 is a recognized pseudogene. This CDR3 region has 17 residues. CDR3 amino acids: CASSKEGQGLKQETQYF. The DNA of the CDR3 is TGTGCCAGCAGCAAAGAGGGACAGGGCCTGAAACAAGAGACCCAGTACTTC.

V usage is TRBV27 and J usage is TRBJ2-2; TRBD2 aligns across 10 bases. Germline V CDR1 and CDR2: MNHEY, SMNVEV (reference sequence). After removal of 6 bases from V and 6 bases from J, the junction contained 19 bases not matched to a gene. This CDR3 is 19 amino acids long. The CDR3 DNA is TGTGCCAGCAGCATAGCCGGACCCTCGGAACTAGCGGGATCCGGGGAGCTGTTTTTT. Translation: CASSIAGPSELAGSGELFF.

This chain joins TRBV10-1 and TRBJ1-2; no reliable D call. The length of the CDR3 is 13 residues. Germline loops: CDR1 WNHNN, CDR2 SYGVQD (reference sequence). Between the trimmed V and J ends, which lost 2 bases and 2 bases, there was a span of 6 bases. CDR3 residues: CASSETRNYGYTF. The CDR3 DNA sequence: TGCGCCAGCAGTGAGACCCGGAACTATGGCTACACCTTC.

In the case of this clone: At the DNA level, this CDR3 is encoded by other sequences in the same sample as well. The chain carries TRBV29-1 and TRBJ2-7; D possibly uses TRBD1 or TRBD2 (5 bases each). Trimming removed 4 bases from V and 0 bases from J, with 7 bases in between. In germline, CDR1 is SQVTM, CDR2 ANQGSEA. The CDR3 contains 12 residues. Here the CDR3 reads CSVVGTSYEQYF. DNA of the CDR3: TGCAGCGTTGTTGGGACCTCCTACGAGCAGTACTTC.

This chain links TRBV7-9 with TRBJ2-5, with 11 bases fitting TRBD1. The germline CDR1 and CDR2 sequences are SEHNR and FQNEAQ (reference sequence). V shed 4 bases, J shed 4 bases, and the junction held 11 bases outside the gene matches. This CDR3 region has 17 residues. The CDR3 sequence is CASSSSAAGTGGETQYF. DNA for the CDR3: TGTGCCAGCAGCTCTAGCGCCGCCGGGACAGGGGGAGAGACCCAGTACTTC.

The chain combines TRBV6-5 with TRBJ1-2; no clear D. The germline gives CDR1 MNHEY, CDR2 SVGAGI. CDR3 length: 14 residues. V was cut by 2 bases and J by 7 bases, with 14 bases left in between. The CDR3 nucleotides read TGTGCCAGCAGTTACGGGGAAGGATCCGGTGGCTACACCTTC. Translated: CASSYGEGSGGYTF.

V usage is TRBV9 and J usage is TRBJ2-7, with D maybe TRBD1 (5 bases). V lost 2 bases and J lost 5, with 14 bases in between. CDR3 length equals 14 residues. In germline, CDR1 is SGDLS, CDR2 YYNGEE. CDR3 in DNA: TGTGCCAGCAGCGTGGGGCACATAGGGAACGAGCAGTACTTC. Its protein is CASSVGHIGNEQYF.

A word on this clone: Other DNA sequences in the same sample also yield this CDR3. The chain employs TRBV6-1 and TRBJ2-7, with a tentative D call TRBD1 (6 bases). Trimming pared 2 bases from V and 2 bases from J, leaving 10 bases between. CDR3 length: 14 residues. Germline assignment: CDR1 MNHNS and CDR2 SASEGT. The CDR3 DNA is TGTGCCAGCAGTGAATTGGGGGCTACCTACGAGCAGTACTTC. Residues: CASSELGATYEQYF.

The genes are TRBV9 and TRBJ1-3; TRBD1 is a possible D gene (5 bases). Germline assignment: CDR1 SGDLS and CDR2 YYNGEE. The CDR3 extends over 16 amino acids. V gave up 4 bases and J gave up 0 bases, with 14 bases separating them. The CDR3: CASSPDGGLSGNTIYF. CDR3 nucleotide sequence: TGTGCCAGCAGCCCAGATGGGGGTCTCTCTGGAAACACCATATATTTT.